The clone carrying this T cell receptor (beta chain) occurred once. The data were obtained in a study of blood T cell repertoires in COVID-19. Study context: T cells, B-cell-depleted T cells, or PBMCs supplied cDNA or gDNA.

Method: immunoSEQ multiplex PCR; TCRdb's copy keeps in-frame clones and lacks some. The data contain more than 250,000 clones, 70% to 90% of them singletons. The sequenced sample was peripheral blood. This receptor was identified in a woman aged 50 to 60 with COVID-19, enrolled during active disease.

This CDR3 reads CASSLGISGNTIYF. CDR3 bases: TGTGCCAGCTCCCTCGGGATCTCTGGAAACACCATATATTTT. J is TRBJ1-3 and V is TRBV18; D not certain. V was cut by 6 bases and J by 0 bases, with 9 bases left in between. CDR1 and CDR2 from the germline V gene are KGHSH and LQKENI. The CDR3 spans 14 residues.